A single T cell receptor (beta chain) is shown here with its context. How the authors handled the data: Amplification from reference gene primers served as the basis for estimated nucleated cell counts. Data came from immunoSEQ multiplex PCR; TCRdb stores just in-frame clones and leaves some out. V and J calls and clone size are copied from that table; D and trimming were computed from the DNA. The sample has roughly 250,000 clones, 70% to 85% seen once. The CDR3 spans 15 residues. Trimming took 6 bases from V and 5 from J; bases not matched to a gene: 13. In germline, CDR1 is MNHEY, CDR2 SVGEGT. Enrolled during active infection, Seattle patients were then followed longitudinally. These data are taken from a study of blood T cell repertoires in COVID-19.

Sequenced input: peripheral blood. This clonotype was obtained from a human donor with COVID-19, enrolled during active disease. The donor label of this sample is uncertain. The chain has TRBV6-2 or TRBV6-3 and TRBJ2-7; 7 positions match TRBD1. Written as DNA, the CDR3 is TGTGCCAGCAGCTGGCGACAGGGCGGTTTTGACGAGCAGTACTTC. Amino acids: CASSWRQGGFDEQYF.